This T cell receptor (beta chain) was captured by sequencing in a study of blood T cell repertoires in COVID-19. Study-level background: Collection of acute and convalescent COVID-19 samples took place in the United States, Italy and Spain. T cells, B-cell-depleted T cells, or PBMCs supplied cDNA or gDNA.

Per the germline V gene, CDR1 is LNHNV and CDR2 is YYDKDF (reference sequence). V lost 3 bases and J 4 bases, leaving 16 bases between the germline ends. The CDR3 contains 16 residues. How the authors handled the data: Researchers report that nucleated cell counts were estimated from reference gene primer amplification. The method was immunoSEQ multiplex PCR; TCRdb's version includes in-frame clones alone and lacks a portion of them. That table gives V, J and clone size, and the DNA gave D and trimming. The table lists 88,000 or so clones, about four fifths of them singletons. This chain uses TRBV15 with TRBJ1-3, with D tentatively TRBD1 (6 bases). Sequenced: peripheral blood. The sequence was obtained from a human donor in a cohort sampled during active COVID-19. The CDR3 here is CATSRGHSRTGNTIYF. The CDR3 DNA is TGTGCCACCAGCAGGGGACATTCAAGGACGGGAAACACCATATATTTT.